This TCR beta chain was sequenced during a study of T cell repertoires in ileal Crohn's disease. Across the study: Thiopurines (about 10) or anti-TNF agents (18) were given postoperatively to about half. M6 samples are neoterminal ileum biopsies from postoperative colonoscopy.

General study findings and limits: The median delay to postoperative endoscopy was under nine months.

Produced via immunoSEQ multiplex PCR; TCRdb's table is partial and in-frame only. The sample includes 5,000 or so clones, 55% to 75% of them seen just once. With regard to this clone: Its target is not known.

Time point here: neoterminal ileum biopsy at postoperative endoscopy, about 6 months after surgery. Included were adult ileal or ileocolonic Crohn's patients indicated for ileocolonic resection. The germline gives CDR1 MNHNS, CDR2 SASEGT. The V gene end was trimmed by 4 bases and the J gene end by 6 bases; junction bases not matched to a gene: 0. The CDR3 has 14 residues. Sequencing used ileal tissue. The V and J genes are TRBV6-1 and TRBJ2-1; 13 nucleotides align to TRBD2. The sequence came from an adult with Crohn's disease. Written as DNA, the CDR3 is TGTGCCAGCAGTGGACTAGCGGGGGGCAATGAGCAGTTCTTC. It translates to CASSGLAGGNEQFF.